This paragraph reports one TCR beta chain. The antigen remains undetermined. Template switching, a step in the protocol, added a universal primer site, and cDNA carried unique molecular identifiers. From the 5' RACE reads, TCRdb called clonotypes with MiXCR, one entry per CDR3 protein. Here the sample spans about 890,000 distinct CDR3 sequences, 9% to 15% being singletons. The data were obtained in a study of identical twins. This CDR3 has 11 amino acids. Germline V gene lookup returns CDR1 SGDLS and CDR2 YYNGEE. V was clipped by 6 bases and J by 4 bases, with 7 bases between them. Study results and limitations: In cord blood, abundant beta clonotypes had fewer insertions; memory showed no trend. The study based its conclusions on cross-sectional statistical analysis and did not follow the same donors.

The sample was also reused in another study, on yellow fever vaccine responses in identical twins. This second study notes: Twins reportedly showed a vaccine T cell response that seemed partly convergent and partly personalized.

This chain uses TRBV9 with TRBJ1-1, with D unresolved. The sequenced material came from PBMCs. This receptor was obtained from a woman under 30 in good health. Here the CDR3 DNA reads TGTGCCAGCAAGCAGGTCACTGAAGCTTTCTTT. Protein sequence: CASKQVTEAFF.